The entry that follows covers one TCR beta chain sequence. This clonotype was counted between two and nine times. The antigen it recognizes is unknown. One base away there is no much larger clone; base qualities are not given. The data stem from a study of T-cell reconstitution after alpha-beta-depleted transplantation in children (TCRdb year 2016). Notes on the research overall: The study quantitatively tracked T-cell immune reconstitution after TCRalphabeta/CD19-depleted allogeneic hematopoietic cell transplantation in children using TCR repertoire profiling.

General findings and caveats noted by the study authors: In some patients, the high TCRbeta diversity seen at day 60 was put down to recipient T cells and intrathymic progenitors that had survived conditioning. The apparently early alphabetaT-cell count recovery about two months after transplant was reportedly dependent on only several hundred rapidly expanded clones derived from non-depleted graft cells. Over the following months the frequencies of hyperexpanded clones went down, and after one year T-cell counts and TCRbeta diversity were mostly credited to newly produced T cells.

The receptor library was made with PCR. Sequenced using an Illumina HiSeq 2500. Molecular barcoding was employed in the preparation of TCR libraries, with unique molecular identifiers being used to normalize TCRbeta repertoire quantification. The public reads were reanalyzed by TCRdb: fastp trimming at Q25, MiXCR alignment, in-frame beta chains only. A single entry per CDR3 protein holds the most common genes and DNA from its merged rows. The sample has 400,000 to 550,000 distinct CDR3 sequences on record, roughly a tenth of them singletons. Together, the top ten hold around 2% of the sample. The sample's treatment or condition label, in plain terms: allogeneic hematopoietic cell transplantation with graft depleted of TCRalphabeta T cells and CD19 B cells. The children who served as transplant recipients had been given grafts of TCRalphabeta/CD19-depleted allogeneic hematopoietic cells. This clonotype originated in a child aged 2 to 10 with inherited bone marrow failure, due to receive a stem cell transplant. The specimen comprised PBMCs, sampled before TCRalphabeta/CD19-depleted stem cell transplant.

The DNA sequence is TGCAGTGGGGCTAGCGGGAGTGTCCCAGATACGCAGTATTTT. Translated, this gives CSGASGSVPDTQYF. This receptor chain uses TRBV20-1 and TRBJ2-3; 10 middle bases align to TRBD2. Its CDR3 holds 14 amino acids, cysteine through phenylalanine. Solely the CDR3 DNA is kept, with 42 bases framed from the first base. V is cut back by 7 bases and J by 4 bases, with 8 bases in the junction unmatched. From a lookup of the germline V gene (reference sequence), CDR1 and CDR2 are DFQATT and SNEGSKA.